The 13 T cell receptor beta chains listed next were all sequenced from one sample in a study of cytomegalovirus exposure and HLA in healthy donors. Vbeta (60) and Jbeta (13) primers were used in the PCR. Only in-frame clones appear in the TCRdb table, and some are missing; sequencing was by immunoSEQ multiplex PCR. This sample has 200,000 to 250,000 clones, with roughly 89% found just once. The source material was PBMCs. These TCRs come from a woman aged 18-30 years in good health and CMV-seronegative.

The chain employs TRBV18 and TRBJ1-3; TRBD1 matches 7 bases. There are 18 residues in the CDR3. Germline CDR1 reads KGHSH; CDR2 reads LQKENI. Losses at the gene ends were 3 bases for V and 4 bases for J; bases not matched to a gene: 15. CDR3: CASSPSPYRDRSGNTIYF. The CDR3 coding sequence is TGTGCCAGCTCACCTTCTCCTTACCGGGACAGATCAGGAAACACCATATATTTT.

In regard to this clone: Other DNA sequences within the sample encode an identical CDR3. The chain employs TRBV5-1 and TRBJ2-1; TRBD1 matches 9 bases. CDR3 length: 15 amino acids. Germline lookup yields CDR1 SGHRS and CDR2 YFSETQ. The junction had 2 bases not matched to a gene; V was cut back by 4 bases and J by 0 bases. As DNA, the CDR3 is TGCGCCAGCAGCCTGACAGGGGGCTCCTACAATGAGCAGTTCTTC. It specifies CASSLTGGSYNEQFF.

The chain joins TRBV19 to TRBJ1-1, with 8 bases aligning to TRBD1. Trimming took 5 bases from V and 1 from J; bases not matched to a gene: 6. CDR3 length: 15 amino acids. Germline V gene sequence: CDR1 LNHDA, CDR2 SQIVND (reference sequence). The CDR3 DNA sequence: TGTGCCAGTAGTCCGCTTACAGGGGGGAACACTGAAGCTTTCTTT. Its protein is CASSPLTGGNTEAFF.

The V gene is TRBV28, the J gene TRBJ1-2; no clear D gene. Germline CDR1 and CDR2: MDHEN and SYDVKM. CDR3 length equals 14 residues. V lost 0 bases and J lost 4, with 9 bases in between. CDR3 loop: CASSLWAPPYGYTF. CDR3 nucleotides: TGTGCCAGCAGTTTATGGGCTCCCCCCTATGGCTACACCTTC.

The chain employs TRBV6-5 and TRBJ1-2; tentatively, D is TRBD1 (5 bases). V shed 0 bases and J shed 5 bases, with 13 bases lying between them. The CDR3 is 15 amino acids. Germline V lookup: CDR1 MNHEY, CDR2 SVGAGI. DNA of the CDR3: TGTGCCAGCAGTTACTCGAGGGAGGGGCGGTATGGCTACACCTTC. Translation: CASSYSREGRYGYTF.

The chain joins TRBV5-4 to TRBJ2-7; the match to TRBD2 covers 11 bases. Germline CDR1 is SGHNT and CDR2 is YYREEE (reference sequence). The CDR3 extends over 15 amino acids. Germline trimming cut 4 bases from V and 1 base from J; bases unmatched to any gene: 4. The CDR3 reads CASSPASGRSYEQYF. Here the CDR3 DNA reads TGTGCCAGCAGCCCCGCTAGCGGGAGGTCCTACGAGCAGTACTTC.

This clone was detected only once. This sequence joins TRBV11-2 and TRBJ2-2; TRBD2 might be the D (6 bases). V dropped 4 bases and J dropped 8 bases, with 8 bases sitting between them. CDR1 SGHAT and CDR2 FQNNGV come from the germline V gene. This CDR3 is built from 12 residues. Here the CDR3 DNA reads TGTGCCAGCAGCTCGGCGGGGGGGGAGCTGTTTTTT. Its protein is CASSSAGGELFF.

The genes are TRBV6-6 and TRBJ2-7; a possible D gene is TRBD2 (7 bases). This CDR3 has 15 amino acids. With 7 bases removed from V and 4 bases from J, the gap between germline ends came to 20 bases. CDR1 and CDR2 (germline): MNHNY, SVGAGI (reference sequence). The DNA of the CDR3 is TGTGCCAGCAAAAAAGGGGGGGAGGGTCGGTACGAGCAGTACTTC. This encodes CASKKGGEGRYEQYF.

The CDR3 reads CASTPEGAGGSYEQYF. CDR3 DNA: TGCGCCAGCACCCCCGAGGGAGCGGGGGGTTCCTACGAGCAGTACTTC. This sequence joins TRBV5-1 and TRBJ2-7; TRBD2 aligns across 9 bases. CDR3 size: 16 residues. Germline V CDR1 and CDR2: SGHRS, YFSETQ. The V and J ends lost 6 bases and 1 base, in that order; junction bases with no gene match: 11.

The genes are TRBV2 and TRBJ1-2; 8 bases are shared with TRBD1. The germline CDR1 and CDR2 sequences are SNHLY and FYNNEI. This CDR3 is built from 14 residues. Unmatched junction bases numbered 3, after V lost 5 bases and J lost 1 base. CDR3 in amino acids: CASSQGQGNYGYTF. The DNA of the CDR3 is TGTGCCAGCAGTCAAGGACAGGGTAACTATGGCTACACCTTC.

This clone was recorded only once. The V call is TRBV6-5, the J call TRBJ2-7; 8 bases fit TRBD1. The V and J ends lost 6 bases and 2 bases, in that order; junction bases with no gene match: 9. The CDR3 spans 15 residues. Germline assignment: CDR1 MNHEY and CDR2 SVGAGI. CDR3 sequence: CASRPTGEVAYEQYF. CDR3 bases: TGTGCCAGCAGGCCGACAGGGGAGGTAGCCTACGAGCAGTACTTC.

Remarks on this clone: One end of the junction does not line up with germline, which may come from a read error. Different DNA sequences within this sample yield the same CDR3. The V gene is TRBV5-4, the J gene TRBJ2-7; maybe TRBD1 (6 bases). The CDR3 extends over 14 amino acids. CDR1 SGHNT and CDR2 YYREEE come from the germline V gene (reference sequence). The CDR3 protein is CASSLTQGKYEQYF. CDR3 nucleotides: TGTGCCAGCAGCTTGACACAGGGAAAGTACGAGCAGTATTTC.

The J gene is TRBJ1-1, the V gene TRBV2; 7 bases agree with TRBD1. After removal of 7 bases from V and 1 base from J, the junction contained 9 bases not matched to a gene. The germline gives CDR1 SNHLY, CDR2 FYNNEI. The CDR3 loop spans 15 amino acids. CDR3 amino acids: CASKSGTETNTEAFF. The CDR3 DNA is TGTGCCAGCAAATCTGGGACAGAAACGAACACTGAAGCTTTCTTT.